This entry concerns a single TCR beta chain. This sample stems from a study of blood T cell repertoires in COVID-19. Study-level information: PBMCs, B-cell-depleted T cells, or T cells were the source of the cDNA or gDNA that made up the material.

Followed longitudinally, the Seattle patients had been enrolled during active infection. CDR1 is SNHLY and CDR2 is FYNNEI in the germline V gene. Trimming at V came to 4 bases and at J to 9 bases, leaving 8 bases not matched to a gene. The CDR3 sequence is 15 residues long. Methods used by the authors: Estimation of nucleated cell counts was performed using reference gene primer amplification. TCRdb's table, derived via immunoSEQ multiplex PCR, lists solely in-frame clones and lacks some. Clone size and the V and J calls come from that table; the DNA yielded D and trimming. This sample has fewer than 90,000 clones, with nearly 80% found just once.

The receptor's source is a man aged 65 to 79 with COVID-19, enrolled during active disease. The V call is TRBV2, the J call TRBJ1-6, with 8 bases lining up with TRBD1. Sequencing was performed on peripheral blood. CDR3 nucleotides: TGTGCCAGCAGTGCAGGGTCGCAGGGGGCTTCACCCCTCCACTTT. Translated: CASSAGSQGASPLHF.